The sample holds many counts of the clone carrying this T cell receptor beta chain. Its antigen is not known. The record originates from a study of neurological immune-mediated disorders. Sequencing runs each generated in excess of 190 million TCR-beta sequences derived from 15-18 subjects. In TCRdb, the 5' RACE reads were re-called with MiXCR into one record per CDR3 protein. The sample lists about 90,000 distinct CDR3 sequences, under 15% seen once, with around 4.5% in the top ten. Time point noted: longitudinal time-point 2. PBMCs stored at -80 C, 2 million in total, were the source of the unsorted libraries. Points from the study as a whole: No sharing of CDR3 amino acid sequences was observed among expanded clones across subjects, suggesting private repertoires in all groups. In HTLV-1-associated myelopathy, TCR clonal expansion was greatest, and in multiple sclerosis it was least, below healthy controls.

CDR3 size: 15 residues. With 2 bases clipped from V and 6 bases from J, the junction kept 9 bases outside the gene matches. Per germline, CDR1 SGHTA and CDR2 FQGNSA. The chain links TRBV7-2 to TRBJ1-1; 7 bases line up with TRBD1. Sequenced input: PBMCs. The TCR originated in a female donor with HTLV-1-associated myelopathy (HAM/TSP). The CDR3 DNA sequence: TGTGCCAGCAGCTTAAGCGGGACAGCCGGGCCTGAAGCTTTCTTT. It yields the protein CASSLSGTAGPEAFF. The full variable domain, in which reference TRBV7-2 and TRBJ1-1 provide the parts outside the CDR3, is GAGVSQSPSNKVTEKGKDVELRCDPISGHTALYWYRQSLGQGLEFLIYFQGNSAPDKSGLPSDRFSAERTGGSVSTLTIQRTQQEDSAVYLCASSLSGTAGPEAFFGQGTRLTVV.